The 13 T cell receptor beta chains reported below all come from one sample, sequenced in a study of shared clonotypes between healthy human individuals. TCRdb keeps only in-frame clones here, not all; method: immunoSEQ multiplex PCR. The sample has 950,000 to 1,300,000 clones; about 75% are singletons. Sequenced sample: memory CD4+ T cells sorted from blood. Subset denoted: CD45RA-negative fraction. These receptors were collected from a man between 18 and 29 years old in good health.

This rearrangement joins TRBV10-3 to TRBJ2-7, with TRBD1 identical over 9 bases. The CDR3 covers 12 residues. Germline V CDR1 and CDR2: ENHRY, SYGVKD. V dropped 9 bases and J dropped 6; count of bases not matched to a gene: 6. This chain's CDR3 is CAIQTGGFEQYF. CDR3 DNA sequence: TGTGCCATTCAAACAGGGGGCTTCGAGCAGTACTTC.

This chain connects TRBV5-1 to TRBJ1-1; D gene uncertain. V dropped 4 bases and J dropped 3 bases, with 7 bases sitting between them. The CDR3 has 12 amino acids. The germline V gene has CDR1 SGHRS and CDR2 YFSETQ. CDR3 residues: CASSHGDTEAFF. DNA of the CDR3: TGCGCCAGCAGCCATGGGGACACTGAAGCTTTCTTT.

The rearrangement joins TRBV20-1 to TRBJ2-5, with 8 bases aligning to TRBD2. Germline V gene sequence: CDR1 DFQATT, CDR2 SNEGSKA (reference sequence). This CDR3 has 11 amino acids. The CDR3 sequence: CSRGGQETQYF. CDR3 nucleotides: TGCAGCCGGGGGGGGCAAGAGACCCAGTACTTC.

This rearrangement joins TRBV18 to TRBJ2-7; D gene uncertain. V gave up 2 bases and J gave up 2 bases, with 10 bases separating them. Germline loops: CDR1 KGHSH, CDR2 LQKENI. The CDR3 has 14 amino acids. The DNA of the CDR3 is TGTGCCAGCTCACCAAACAAACACCCCTACGAGCAGTACTTC. Protein: CASSPNKHPYEQYF.

This clone was seen a few times. This rearrangement joins TRBV5-4 to TRBJ2-7; D is possibly TRBD2 (5 bases). CDR1 and CDR2 (germline): SGHNT, YYREEE (reference sequence). The CDR3 consists of 12 residues. The V and J ends lost 3 bases and 7 bases respectively, with 11 bases between them. This CDR3 is CASSSPGWEQYF. The CDR3 nucleotides read TGTGCCAGCAGCTCCCCGGGGTGGGAGCAGTACTTC.

The chain links TRBV9 to TRBJ2-1, with 8 bases lining up with TRBD2. This CDR3 contains 16 residues. Trimming removed 0 bases from V and 6 bases from J; junction bases left unmatched: 8. In germline, CDR1 is SGDLS, CDR2 YYNGEE. The CDR3, as DNA: TGTGCCAGCAGCGTAGCTGCTAGCCGGGGGGGCAATGAGCAGTTCTTC. Its translation: CASSVAASRGGNEQFF. Full variable domain (rest looked up from reference TRBV9 and TRBJ2-1): DSGVTQTPKHLITATGQRVTLRCSPRSGDLSVYWYQQSLDQGLQFLIQYYNGEERAKGNILERFSAQQFPDLHSELNLSSLELGDSALYFCASSVAASRGGNEQFFGPGTRLTVL.

This chain links TRBV5-1 with TRBJ2-7; 7 bases agree with TRBD1. Germline trimming cut 4 bases from V and 5 bases from J; bases unmatched to any gene: 6. The CDR3 loop spans 13 amino acids. CDR1 and CDR2 (germline): SGHRS, YFSETQ. CDR3 coding DNA: TGCGCCAGCAGCCCGGGACAGTTTAACGAGCAGTACTTC. This encodes CASSPGQFNEQYF.

V usage is TRBV28 and J usage is TRBJ1-1, with a tentative D call TRBD1 (5 bases). Germline V gene data show CDR1 as MDHEN and CDR2 as SYDVKM. The CDR3 consists of 13 residues. Trimming stripped 3 bases from V and 1 base from J, with 6 bases between. CDR3 protein: CASSFTGNTEAFF. The CDR3 DNA follows: TGTGCCAGCAGTTTTACAGGGAACACTGAAGCTTTCTTT.

The chain employs TRBV7-9 and TRBJ2-1; D is possibly TRBD2 (5 bases). V lost 3 bases, J lost 3 bases, and 12 bases lay in between. This CDR3 has 15 residues. From germline, CDR1 is SEHNR and CDR2 FQNEAQ (reference sequence). CDR3 bases: TGTGCCAGCAGCTTGGATCGGGGAGACTACAATGAGCAGTTCTTC. Amino acid sequence: CASSLDRGDYNEQFF.

V gene TRBV7-2 combines with J gene TRBJ1-2, with no clear D. Trimming took off 6 bases at V and 3 bases at J, with 11 bases between the two ends. CDR1 SGHTA and CDR2 FQGNSA come from the germline V gene. The CDR3 runs 13 residues. The CDR3 DNA is TGTGCCAGCAGGGCCGCCGGGGACTATGGCTACACCTTC. Translation gives CASRAAGDYGYTF.

This clone was detected only a few times. The chain recombines TRBV5-1 with TRBJ2-3, with D tentatively TRBD2 (7 bases). Germline CDR1 SGHRS, CDR2 YFSETQ. V was cut by 0 bases and J by 1 base, with 15 bases left in between. The CDR3 consists of 17 residues. CDR3 nucleotide sequence: TGCGCCAGCAGCTTGGCCCCCAGAGGGGGGGGCACAGATACGCAGTATTTT. This translates into CASSLAPRGGGTDTQYF.

This clone was detected a few times. V usage is TRBV28 and J usage is TRBJ1-1; D not resolved. The CDR3 spans 12 residues. Trimming left V 5 bases short and J 10 bases short, with 14 bases between. Germline V gives CDR1 MDHEN, CDR2 SYDVKM. CDR3 in DNA: TGTGCCAGCAGTCGGACGCAGTTGGGAGCTTTCTTT. Translation: CASSRTQLGAFF.

The rearrangement uses TRBV5-1 and TRBJ1-4; 7 bases fit TRBD1. With 4 bases clipped from V and 0 bases from J, the junction kept 6 bases outside the gene matches. Looked up from germline, CDR1 is SGHRS and CDR2 is YFSETQ. The CDR3 consists of 16 residues. The CDR3 protein is CASSNGQVSTNEKLFF. As DNA, the CDR3 is TGCGCCAGCAGCAACGGACAGGTTTCAACTAATGAAAAACTGTTTTTT.